The following is a T cell receptor beta chain sequence with its context. Its antigen is undetermined. The donors belonged to the approximately 120-subject validation cohort, separate from the roughly 650-subject first cohort. These data come from a study of cytomegalovirus exposure and HLA in healthy donors. The data were produced by immunoSEQ multiplex PCR, yet TCRdb's version contains in-frame clones alone and is incomplete. This sample has about 98,000 clones, with about 90% found just once. General study results and limits: There were a few CMV-associated chains whose specificity for CMV antigens was confirmed in vitro.

Sequencing was done on a sample of PBMCs. The source of this sequence is a man aged 18 to 35 in good health and CMV-seropositive.

CDR3 in amino acids: CASSLELGGSYEQFF. CDR3 bases: TGTGCCAGCAGCTTAGAGTTGGGCGGGAGCTATGAGCAGTTCTTC. The V and J genes are TRBV7-8 and TRBJ2-1, with 7 bases identical to TRBD2. V shed 1 base, J shed 8 bases, and the junction held 8 bases outside the gene matches. Germline assignment: CDR1 SGHVS and CDR2 FQNEAQ. CDR3 length equals 15 residues.